Described below is a single T cell receptor (beta chain) sequence and its context. Time point in this sample: newly diagnosed GD, antithyroid drugs for less than 3 months. Generation of the TCR library employed RNA extracted from PBMCs. CDR1 and CDR2 (germline): LNHDA, SQIVND (reference sequence). This CDR3 is 14 amino acids long. V shed 7 bases and J shed 5 bases, with 17 bases lying between them. The sample originates from a study of regulatory T cells in long-lasting Graves disease. Construction of the TCR beta libraries employed iRepertoire HTBI primers in conjunction with Arm-PCR of CDR3 regions. TCRdb fed the multiplex PCR reads into MiXCR, producing one record per CDR3 protein. The table lists roughly 500,000 distinct CDR3 sequences, roughly 13% of them singletons. In addition, the sample was reused for a study of T cells in Graves' hyperthyroidism and ophthalmopathy. Per that paper: Diagnosing involved the use of clinical symptoms, serum thyroxine and TRAb, thyroid ultrasound and orbital computed tomography. First-round RT-PCR with HTBI primers amplified the TCR CDR3 region.

The chain couples TRBV19 to TRBJ2-5; D is perhaps TRBD1 or TRBD2 (7 bases each). The TCR was taken from a man aged 30 to 45 with Graves disease. The specimen comprised peripheral blood mononuclear cells (PBMCs), sampled at new diagnosis, from a patient treated with antithyroid drugs. This CDR3 is CASKPGTAGETQYF. CDR3 DNA sequence: TGTGCCAGTAAACCGGGGACAGCGGGGGAGACCCAGTACTTC.